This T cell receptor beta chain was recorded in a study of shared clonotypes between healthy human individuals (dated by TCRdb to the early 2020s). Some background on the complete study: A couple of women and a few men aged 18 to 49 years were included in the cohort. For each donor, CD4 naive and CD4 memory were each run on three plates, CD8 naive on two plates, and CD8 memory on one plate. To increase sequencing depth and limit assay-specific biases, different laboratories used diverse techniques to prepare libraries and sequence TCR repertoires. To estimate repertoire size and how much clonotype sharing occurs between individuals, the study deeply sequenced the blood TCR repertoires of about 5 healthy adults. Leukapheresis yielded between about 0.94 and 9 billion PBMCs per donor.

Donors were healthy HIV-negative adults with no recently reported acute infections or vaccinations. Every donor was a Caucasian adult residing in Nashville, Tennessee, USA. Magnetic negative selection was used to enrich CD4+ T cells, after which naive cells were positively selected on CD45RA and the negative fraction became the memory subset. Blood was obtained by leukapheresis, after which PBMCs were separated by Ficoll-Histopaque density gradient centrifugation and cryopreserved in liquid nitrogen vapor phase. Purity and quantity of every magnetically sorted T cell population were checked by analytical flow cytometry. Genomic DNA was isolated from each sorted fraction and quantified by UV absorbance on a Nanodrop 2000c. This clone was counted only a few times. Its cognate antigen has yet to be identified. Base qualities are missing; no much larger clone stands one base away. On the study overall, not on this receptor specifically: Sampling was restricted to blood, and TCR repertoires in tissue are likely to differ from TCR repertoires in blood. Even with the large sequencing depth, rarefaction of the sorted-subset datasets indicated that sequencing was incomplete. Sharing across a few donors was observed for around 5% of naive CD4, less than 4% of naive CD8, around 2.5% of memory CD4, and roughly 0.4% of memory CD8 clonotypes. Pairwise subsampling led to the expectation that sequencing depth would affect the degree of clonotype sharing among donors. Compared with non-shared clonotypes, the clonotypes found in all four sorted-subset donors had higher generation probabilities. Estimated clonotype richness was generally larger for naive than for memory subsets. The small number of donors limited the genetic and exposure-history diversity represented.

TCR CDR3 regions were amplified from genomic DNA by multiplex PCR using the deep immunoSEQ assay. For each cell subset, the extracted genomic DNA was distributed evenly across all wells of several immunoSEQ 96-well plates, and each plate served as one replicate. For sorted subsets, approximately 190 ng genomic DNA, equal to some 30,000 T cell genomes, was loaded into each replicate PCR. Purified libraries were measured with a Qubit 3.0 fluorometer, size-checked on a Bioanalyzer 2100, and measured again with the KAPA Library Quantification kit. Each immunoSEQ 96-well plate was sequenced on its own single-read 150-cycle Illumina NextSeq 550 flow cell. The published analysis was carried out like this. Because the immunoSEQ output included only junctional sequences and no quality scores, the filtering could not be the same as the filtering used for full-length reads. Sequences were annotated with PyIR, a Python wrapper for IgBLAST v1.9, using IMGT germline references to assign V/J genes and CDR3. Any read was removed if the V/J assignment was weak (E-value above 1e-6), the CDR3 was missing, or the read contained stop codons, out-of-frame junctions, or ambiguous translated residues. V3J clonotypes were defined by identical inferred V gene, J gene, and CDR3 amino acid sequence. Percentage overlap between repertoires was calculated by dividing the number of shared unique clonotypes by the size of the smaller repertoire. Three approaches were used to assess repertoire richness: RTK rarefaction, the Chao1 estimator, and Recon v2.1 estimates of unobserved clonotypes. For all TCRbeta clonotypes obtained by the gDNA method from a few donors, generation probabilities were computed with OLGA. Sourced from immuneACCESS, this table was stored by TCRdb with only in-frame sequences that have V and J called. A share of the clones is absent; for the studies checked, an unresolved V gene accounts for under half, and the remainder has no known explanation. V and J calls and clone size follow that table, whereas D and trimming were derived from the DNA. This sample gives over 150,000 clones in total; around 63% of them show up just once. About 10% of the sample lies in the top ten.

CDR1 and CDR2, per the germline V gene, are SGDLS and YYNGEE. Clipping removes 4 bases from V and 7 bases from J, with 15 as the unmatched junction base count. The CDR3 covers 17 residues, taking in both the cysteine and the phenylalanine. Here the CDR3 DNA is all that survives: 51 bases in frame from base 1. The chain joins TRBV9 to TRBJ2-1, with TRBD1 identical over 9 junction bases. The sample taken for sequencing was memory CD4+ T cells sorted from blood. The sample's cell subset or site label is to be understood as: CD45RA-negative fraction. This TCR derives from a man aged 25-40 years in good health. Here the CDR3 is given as CASSPRGTGFLDNEQFF. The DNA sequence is TGTGCCAGCAGCCCCCGCGGGACAGGGTTCTTGGATAATGAGCAGTTCTTC.